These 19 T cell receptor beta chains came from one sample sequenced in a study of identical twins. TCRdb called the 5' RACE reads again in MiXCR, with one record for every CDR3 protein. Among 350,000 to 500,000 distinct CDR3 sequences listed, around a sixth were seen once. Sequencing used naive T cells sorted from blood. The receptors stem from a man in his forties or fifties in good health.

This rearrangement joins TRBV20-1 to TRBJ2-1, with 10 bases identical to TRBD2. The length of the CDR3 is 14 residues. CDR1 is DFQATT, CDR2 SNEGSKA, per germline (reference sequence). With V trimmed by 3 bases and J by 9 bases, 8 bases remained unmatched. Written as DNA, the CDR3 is TGCAGTGCTAGGGCTAGCGGGAGAGGCGGTGAGCAGTTCTTC. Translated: CSARASGRGGEQFF.

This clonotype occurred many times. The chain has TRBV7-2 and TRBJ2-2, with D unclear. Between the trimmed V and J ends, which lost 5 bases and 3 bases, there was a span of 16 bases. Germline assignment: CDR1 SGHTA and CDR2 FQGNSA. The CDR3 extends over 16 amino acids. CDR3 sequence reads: CASSAEPLIYTGELFF. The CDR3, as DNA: TGTGCCAGCAGCGCCGAACCCTTGATTTACACCGGGGAGCTGTTTTTT. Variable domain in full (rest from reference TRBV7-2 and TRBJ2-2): GAGVSQSPSNKVTEKGKDVELRCDPISGHTALYWYRQSLGQGLEFLIYFQGNSAPDKSGLPSDRFSAERTGGSVSTLTIQRTQQEDSAVYLCASSAEPLIYTGELFFGEGSRLTVL.

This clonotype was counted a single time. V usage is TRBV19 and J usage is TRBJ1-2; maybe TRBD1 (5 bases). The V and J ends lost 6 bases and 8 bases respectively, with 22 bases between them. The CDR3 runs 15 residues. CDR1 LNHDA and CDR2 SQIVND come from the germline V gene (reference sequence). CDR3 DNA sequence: TGTGCCAGTAGGGGGAAAGCAGGGCTTCTCCGGGGCTACACCTTC. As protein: CASRGKAGLLRGYTF. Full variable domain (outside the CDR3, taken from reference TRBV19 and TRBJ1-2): DGGITQSPKYLFRKEGQNVTLSCEQNLNHDAMYWYRQDPGQGLRLIYYSQIVNDFQKGDIAEGYSVSREKKESFPLTVTSAQKNPTAFYLCASRGKAGLLRGYTFGSGTRLTVV.

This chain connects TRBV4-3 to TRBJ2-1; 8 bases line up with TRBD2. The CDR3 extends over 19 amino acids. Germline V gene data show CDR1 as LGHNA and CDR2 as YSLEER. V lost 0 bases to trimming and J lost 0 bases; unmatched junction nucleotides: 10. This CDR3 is CASSQDLIRGLGSYNEQFF. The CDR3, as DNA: TGCGCCAGCAGCCAAGATCTCATAAGGGGACTAGGCTCCTACAATGAGCAGTTCTTC.

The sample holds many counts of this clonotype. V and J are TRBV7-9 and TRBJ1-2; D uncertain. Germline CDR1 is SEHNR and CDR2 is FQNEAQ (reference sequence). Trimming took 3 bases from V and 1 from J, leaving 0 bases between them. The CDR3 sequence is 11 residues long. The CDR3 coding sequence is TGTGCCAGCAGCTTTAACTATGGCTACACCTTC. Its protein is CASSFNYGYTF.

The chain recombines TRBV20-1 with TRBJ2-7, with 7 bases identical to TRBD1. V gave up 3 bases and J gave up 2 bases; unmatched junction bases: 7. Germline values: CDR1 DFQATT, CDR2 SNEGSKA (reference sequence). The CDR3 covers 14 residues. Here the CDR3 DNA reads TGCAGTGCTAGGACAGGGAAAGTTACCTACGAGCAGTACTTC. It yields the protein CSARTGKVTYEQYF.

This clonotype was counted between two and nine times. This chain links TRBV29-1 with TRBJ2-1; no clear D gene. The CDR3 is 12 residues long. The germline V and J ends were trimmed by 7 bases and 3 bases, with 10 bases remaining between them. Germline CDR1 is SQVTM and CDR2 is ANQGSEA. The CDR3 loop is CSGKAFYNEQFF. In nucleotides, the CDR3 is TGCAGCGGTAAGGCATTCTACAATGAGCAGTTCTTC.

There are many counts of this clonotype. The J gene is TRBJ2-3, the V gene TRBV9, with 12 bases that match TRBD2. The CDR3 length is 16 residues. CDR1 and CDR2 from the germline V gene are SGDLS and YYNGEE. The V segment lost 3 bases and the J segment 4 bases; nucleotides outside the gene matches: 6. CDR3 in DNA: TGTGCCAGCAGCGGACCACTAGCGGGGGGTGCAGATACGCAGTATTTT. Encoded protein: CASSGPLAGGADTQYF.

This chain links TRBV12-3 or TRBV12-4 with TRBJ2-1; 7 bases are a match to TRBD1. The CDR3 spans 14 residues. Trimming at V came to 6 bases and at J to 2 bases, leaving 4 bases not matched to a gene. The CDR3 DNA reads TGTGCCAGCAGGTTACAGGGGACCTACAATGAGCAGTTCTTC. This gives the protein CASRLQGTYNEQFF.

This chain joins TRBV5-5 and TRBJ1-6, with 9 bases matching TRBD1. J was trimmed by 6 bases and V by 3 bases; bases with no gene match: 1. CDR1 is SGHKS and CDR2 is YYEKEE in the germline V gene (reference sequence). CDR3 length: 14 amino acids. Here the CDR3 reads CASSSTGGNSPLHF. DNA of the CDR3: TGTGCCAGCAGCTCGACAGGGGGTAATTCACCCCTCCACTTT.

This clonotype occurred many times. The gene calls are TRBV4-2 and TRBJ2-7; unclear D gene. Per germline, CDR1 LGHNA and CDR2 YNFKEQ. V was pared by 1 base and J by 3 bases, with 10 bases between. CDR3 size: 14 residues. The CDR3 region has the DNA TGTGCCAGCAGCCAAGTGTTCGTCGGCTACGAGCAGTACTTC. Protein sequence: CASSQVFVGYEQYF.

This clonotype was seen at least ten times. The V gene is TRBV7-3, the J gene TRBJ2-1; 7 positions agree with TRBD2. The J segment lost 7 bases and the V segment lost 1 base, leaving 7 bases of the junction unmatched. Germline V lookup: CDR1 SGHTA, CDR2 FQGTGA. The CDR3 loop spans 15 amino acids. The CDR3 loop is CASSLIAGERNEQFF. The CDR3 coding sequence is TGTGCCAGCAGCTTAATCGCGGGAGAACGAAATGAGCAGTTCTTC.

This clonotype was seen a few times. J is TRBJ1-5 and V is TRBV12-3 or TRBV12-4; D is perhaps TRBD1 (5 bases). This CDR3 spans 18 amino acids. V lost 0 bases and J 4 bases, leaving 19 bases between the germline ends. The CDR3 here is CASSLANLWRDGNQPQHF. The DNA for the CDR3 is TGTGCCAGCAGTTTAGCAAATCTCTGGCGGGACGGAAATCAGCCCCAGCATTTT.

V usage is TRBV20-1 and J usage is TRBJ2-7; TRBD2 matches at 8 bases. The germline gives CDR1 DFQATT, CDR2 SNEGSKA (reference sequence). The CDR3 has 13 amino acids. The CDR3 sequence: CIPKREKDLEQYF. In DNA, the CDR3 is TGCATTCCGAAGCGGGAGAAGGATCTCGAGCAGTACTTC.

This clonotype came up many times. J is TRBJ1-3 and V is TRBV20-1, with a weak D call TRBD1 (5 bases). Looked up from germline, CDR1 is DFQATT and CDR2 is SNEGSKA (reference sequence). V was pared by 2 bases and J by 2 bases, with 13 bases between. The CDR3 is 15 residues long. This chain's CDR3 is CSARRAAGTGNTIYF. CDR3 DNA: TGCAGTGCTAGAAGGGCGGCAGGGACTGGAAACACCATATATTTT.

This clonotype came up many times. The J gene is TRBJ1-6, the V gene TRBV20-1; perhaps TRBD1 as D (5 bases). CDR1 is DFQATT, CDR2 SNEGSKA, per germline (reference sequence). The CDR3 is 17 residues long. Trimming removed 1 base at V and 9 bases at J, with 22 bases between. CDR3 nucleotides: TGCAGTGCTAGAGGGTTGGGGCGCGCTACGAATATTTCACCCCTCCACTTT. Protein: CSARGLGRATNISPLHF.

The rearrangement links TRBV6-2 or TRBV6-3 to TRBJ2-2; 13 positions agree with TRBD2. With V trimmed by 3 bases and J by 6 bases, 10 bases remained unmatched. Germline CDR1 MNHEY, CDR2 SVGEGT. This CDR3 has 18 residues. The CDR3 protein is CASSYYGLAGAGAGELFF. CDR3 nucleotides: TGTGCCAGCAGTTATTATGGACTAGCGGGGGCCGGAGCCGGGGAGCTGTTTTTT.

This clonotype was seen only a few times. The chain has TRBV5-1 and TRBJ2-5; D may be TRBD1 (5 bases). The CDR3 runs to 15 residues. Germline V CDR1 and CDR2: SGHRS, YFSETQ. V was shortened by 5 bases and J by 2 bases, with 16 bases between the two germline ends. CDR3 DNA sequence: TGCGCCAGCAGACGACAGCCGGCCTTTCAAGAGACCCAGTACTTC. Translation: CASRRQPAFQETQYF.

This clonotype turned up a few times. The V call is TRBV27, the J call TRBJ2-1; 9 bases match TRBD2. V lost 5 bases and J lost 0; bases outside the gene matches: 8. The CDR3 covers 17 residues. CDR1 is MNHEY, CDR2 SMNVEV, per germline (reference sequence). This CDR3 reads CASSGPSGDYSYNEQFF. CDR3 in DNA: TGTGCCAGCAGTGGACCTAGCGGGGATTACTCCTACAATGAGCAGTTCTTC.